These 18 T cell receptor beta chains came from one sample sequenced in a study of CD8 T cells in Susac syndrome. The authors reverse transcribed about 0.5 to 1 ug RNA with random hexamers. Each CDR3 protein gets one entry after TCRdb re-called the immunoSEQ multiplex PCR reads with MiXCR. The sample yields roughly 130,000 distinct CDR3 sequences, 90% to 95% seen once. Sequencing was performed on CD4+ T cells from PBMCs. These receptors originate from a human donor in good health.

The chain links TRBV28 to TRBJ2-1; D remains unclear. Germline CDR1 reads MDHEN; CDR2 reads SYDVKM. This CDR3 has 15 residues. The V gene lost 4 bases and the J gene lost 7 bases, with 17 bases spanning the gap. The CDR3 sequence: CASSSQKSTSNEQFF. CDR3 nucleotide sequence: TGTGCCAGCAGTTCCCAGAAGTCTACATCAAATGAGCAGTTCTTC.

This chain links TRBV12-3 or TRBV12-4 with TRBJ2-4; maybe TRBD1 (6 bases). The CDR3 sequence is 15 residues long. V lost 5 bases and J lost 0, with 11 bases in between. CDR3: CASSGQLLAKNIQYF. The CDR3 region has the DNA TGTGCCAGCAGTGGACAGCTCCTAGCCAAAAACATTCAGTACTTC.

The V gene is TRBV5-1, the J gene TRBJ2-3; D is unresolved. Germline V gene data show CDR1 as SGHRS and CDR2 as YFSETQ. The CDR3 is 14 amino acids. V dropped 4 bases and J dropped 2 bases, with 11 bases sitting between them. CDR3 loop: CASSRLGLTDTQYF. The DNA for the CDR3 is TGCGCCAGCAGCCGACTCGGCCTCACAGATACGCAGTATTTT. The full variable domain, rest sourced from reference TRBV5-1 and TRBJ2-3, is KAGVTQTPRYLIKTRGQQVTLSCSPISGHRSVSWYQQTPGQGLQFLFEYFSETQRNKGNFPGRFSGRQFSNSRSEMNVSTLELGDSALYLCASSRLGLTDTQYFGPGTRLTVL.

The chain carries TRBV27 and TRBJ2-4; tentatively, D is TRBD1 or TRBD2 (5 bases each). Trimming removed 6 bases from V and 9 bases from J, with 15 bases in between. The V gene's germline CDR1 is MNHEY and CDR2 SMNVEV (reference sequence). The CDR3 is 13 residues long. The CDR3 DNA reads as TGTGCCAGCAGACAGAACGGGGCCGGCATTCAGTACTTC. Its translation is CASRQNGAGIQYF.

The chain is built from TRBV7-9 and TRBJ1-2; 12 bases align to TRBD1. Germline V gene lookup returns CDR1 SEHNR and CDR2 FQNEAQ (reference sequence). Trimming took 5 bases from V and 3 from J; bases not matched to a gene: 4. The CDR3 runs 15 residues. CDR3 nucleotide sequence: TGTGCCAGCAGCCCGGGACAGGGGGCTTACTATGGCTACACCTTC. This codes for CASSPGQGAYYGYTF.

J is TRBJ2-1 and V is TRBV6-1; perhaps TRBD2 as D (5 bases). CDR1 MNHNS and CDR2 SASEGT come from the germline V gene. The length of the CDR3 is 15 residues. Trimming took off 0 bases at V and 4 bases at J, with 10 bases between the two ends. The CDR3 DNA reads as TGTGCCAGCAGTGAAGCGGGAGCAGGTTACAATGAGCAGTTCTTC. Translated, it gives CASSEAGAGYNEQFF.

The chain carries TRBV19 and TRBJ2-5, with D hard to call. The CDR3 totals 11 residues. V was shortened by 8 bases and J by 5 bases, with 9 bases between the two germline ends. Per the germline V gene, CDR1 is LNHDA and CDR2 is SQIVND (reference sequence). CDR3 in DNA: TGTGCCAGTCGGACGGGCGAGACCCAGTACTTC. It encodes CASRTGETQYF.

The V and J genes are TRBV3-1 and TRBJ2-5, with TRBD2 matching over 11 bases. The CDR3 is 14 residues long. CDR1 LGHDT and CDR2 YNNKEL come from the germline V gene (reference sequence). V gave up 9 bases and J gave up 4 bases; unmatched junction bases: 7. Here the CDR3 DNA reads TGTGCCAGTCAGGGGCTAGCGGGAGGAGAGACCCAGTACTTC. Protein sequence: CASQGLAGGETQYF.

The CDR3 loop is CAISGGRTGSYEQYF. For the CDR3, the DNA is TGTGCCATCAGTGGGGGGAGGACAGGATCCTACGAGCAGTACTTC. The rearrangement uses TRBV10-3 and TRBJ2-7; possible D gene TRBD1, 7 bases. CDR1 ENHRY and CDR2 SYGVKD come from the germline V gene. The CDR3 covers 15 residues. The V and J ends lost 4 bases and 1 base respectively, with 14 bases between them.

The CDR3 coding sequence is TGTGCCAGCACAACTACAGGGGGGACCTACGAGCAGTACTTC. Translating gives CASTTTGGTYEQYF. This sequence joins TRBV7-9 and TRBJ2-7; 8 positions agree with TRBD1. V shed 7 bases, J shed 2 bases, and the junction held 7 bases outside the gene matches. The CDR3 covers 14 residues. Germline-derived CDR1 and CDR2 are SEHNR and FQNEAQ (reference sequence).

CDR3 sequence (DNA): TGCGCCAGCAGCGCGAGGCGGGGGGAGACCCAGTACTTC. Its protein product is CASSARRGETQYF. The chain is built from TRBV5-1 and TRBJ2-5; the match to TRBD2 covers 7 bases. Germline V gene lookup returns CDR1 SGHRS and CDR2 YFSETQ. V lost 4 bases, J lost 5 bases, and 5 bases stayed unmatched. This CDR3 spans 13 amino acids.

The V gene is TRBV3-1, the J gene TRBJ2-7; tentatively, D is TRBD2 (5 bases). The CDR3 is made up of 14 amino acids. Germline assignment: CDR1 LGHDT and CDR2 YNNKEL (reference sequence). Trimming removed 3 bases at V and 3 bases at J, with 12 bases between. The CDR3 protein is CASSQIGGIYEQYF. CDR3 bases: TGTGCCAGCAGCCAGATCGGAGGTATCTACGAGCAGTACTTC.

The CDR3 sequence is CASSSYAGGGYTF. The CDR3 coding sequence is TGTGCCAGCAGCTCCTATGCGGGCGGAGGCTACACCTTC. The chain is built from TRBV27 and TRBJ1-2; D is unclear. Per the germline V gene, CDR1 is MNHEY and CDR2 is SMNVEV (reference sequence). Between the trimmed V and J ends, which lost 6 bases and 8 bases, there was a span of 16 bases. The CDR3 runs to 13 residues.

CDR3 sequence (DNA): TGTGCCAGCAGTTCGGGGGCGAGTAATCAGCCCCAGCATTTT. This sequence encodes CASSSGASNQPQHF. The V gene is TRBV12-3 or TRBV12-4, the J gene TRBJ1-5; TRBD1 might be the D (6 bases). Trimming took off 4 bases at V and 4 bases at J, with 11 bases between the two ends. The CDR3 runs 14 residues.

The chain is built from TRBV6-2 or TRBV6-3 and TRBJ2-1; TRBD2 matches at 8 bases. The CDR3 length is 15 residues. The germline gives CDR1 MNHEY, CDR2 SVGEGT. The ends lost 5 bases at V and 8 bases at J; junction bases unmatched: 11. CDR3 in DNA: TGTGCCAGCAGTCCCCGGGGGGGAGGGAGAGATGAGCAGTTCTTC. This sequence encodes CASSPRGGGRDEQFF.

The chain recombines TRBV3-1 with TRBJ2-7; 9 positions agree with TRBD2. J gave up 7 bases and V 9 bases, and 10 bases lay outside the gene matches. Germline V gene sequence: CDR1 LGHDT, CDR2 YNNKEL (reference sequence). This CDR3 spans 13 amino acids. The DNA of the CDR3 is TGTGCCAGTAGACGTGCGGGAGGGGGTGAGCAGTACTTC. It yields the protein CASRRAGGGEQYF.

V and J are TRBV25-1 and TRBJ2-5, with 7 bases lining up with TRBD1. V lost 1 base and J lost 7; bases outside the gene matches: 9. The CDR3 has 15 amino acids. From germline, CDR1 is MGHDK and CDR2 SYGVNS. Here the CDR3 reads CASSEFEGAGATQYF. The CDR3 DNA follows: TGTGCCAGCAGTGAATTCGAGGGGGCAGGGGCGACCCAGTACTTC. The full variable domain, completed using reference TRBV25-1 and TRBJ2-5, is EADIYQTPRYLVIGTGKKITLECSQTMGHDKMYWYQQDPGMELHLIHYSYGVNSTEKGDLSSESTVSRIRTEHFPLTLESARPSHTSQYLCASSEFEGAGATQYFGPGTRLLVL.

J is TRBJ1-1 and V is TRBV18; the D gene is possibly TRBD1 (5 bases). Trimming shortened V by 9 bases and J by 3 bases, and 17 bases separated the two germline ends. Looked up from germline, CDR1 is KGHSH and CDR2 is LQKENI. This CDR3 is built from 14 residues. The CDR3 protein is CASTKYRGDTEAFF. CDR3 nucleotides: TGTGCCAGTACTAAATACCGGGGGGACACTGAAGCTTTCTTT.